This T cell receptor beta chain stems from a study of blood T cells in healthy people across ages. Primed by a sample-barcoded 5' primer and a J-beta primer mix, a second PCR proceeded for 7 to 11 cycles. TCRdb reprocessed the 5' RACE reads via MiXCR and lists one record per CDR3 protein. The table shows approximately 850,000 distinct CDR3 sequences, with about 62% occurring only once. The sample taken for sequencing was blood. The receptor was derived from a man in his thirties or forties in good health.

CDR3 sequence (DNA): TGTGCCAGCAGCCAAGTAGGAGATCAGCCCCAGCATTTT. It translates to CASSQVGDQPQHF. The rearrangement links TRBV7-2 to TRBJ1-5; D gene uncertain. This CDR3 spans 13 amino acids. The V gene's germline CDR1 is SGHTA and CDR2 FQGNSA. V was clipped by 5 bases and J by 5 bases, with 10 bases between them.